The next 17 T cell receptor beta chains were all read from a single sample in a study of T cell responses to AZD1222 COVID-19 vaccine. The table came from immunoSEQ multiplex PCR; TCRdb's copy has only in-frame clones and leaves some out. Of some 140,000 clones detected, around 90% appear once; the ten largest clones hold about 5.9%. The sample was peripheral blood, taken on day 0 of AZD1222 vaccination. These receptors were obtained from an adult in good health.

The genes are TRBV6-2 or TRBV6-3 and TRBJ2-2; TRBD1 matches 8 bases. The germline V gene has CDR1 MNHEY and CDR2 SVGEGT. Trimming at V came to 2 bases and at J to 3 bases, leaving 2 bases not matched to a gene. The CDR3 consists of 15 residues. CDR3 DNA: TGTGCCAGCAGTTACGGACAGGGAGACACCGGGGAGCTGTTTTTT. This translates into CASSYGQGDTGELFF.

The V and J genes are TRBV30 and TRBJ1-1; D uncertain. The V gene's germline CDR1 is GTSNPN and CDR2 SVGIG (reference sequence). Trimming left V 4 bases short and J 9 bases short, with 15 bases between. CDR3 size: 12 residues. CDR3 bases: TGTGCCTGGACAAGCGGCGGTTGGAAAGCTTTCTTT. It codes for CAWTSGGWKAFF.

The V call is TRBV11-3, the J call TRBJ1-2, with 8 positions matching TRBD1. This CDR3 comprises 15 residues. Germline CDR1 reads SGHNT; CDR2 reads YENEEA. The ends lost 5 bases at V and 4 bases at J; junction bases unmatched: 9. CDR3 bases: TGTGCCAGCAGCCCCTCGGACAGGGCGGGCTATGGCTACACCTTC. As protein: CASSPSDRAGYGYTF. Full variable domain (outside the CDR3, taken from reference TRBV11-3 and TRBJ1-2): EAGVVQSPRYKIIEKKQPVAFWCNPISGHNTLYWYLQNLGQGPELLIRYENEEAVDDSQLPKDRFSAERLKGVDSTLKIQPAELGDSAVYLCASSPSDRAGYGYTFGSGTRLTVV.

This clone appeared a single time. The chain uses TRBV30 and TRBJ2-5; D is ambiguous. The germline gives CDR1 GTSNPN, CDR2 SVGIG (reference sequence). V was clipped by 3 bases and J by 4 bases, with 27 bases between them. The CDR3 loop spans 18 amino acids. In DNA form, the CDR3 reads TGTGCCTGGAGGCGTTGGAAGCCATTCGACGGAGAGCGAGAGACCCAGTACTTC. It encodes CAWRRWKPFDGERETQYF.

The rearrangement links TRBV30 to TRBJ2-7; 11 positions agree with TRBD2. The germline V gene encodes CDR1 GTSNPN and CDR2 SVGIG (reference sequence). The trim removed 6 bases at V and 3 bases at J, leaving 4 bases unmatched. The CDR3 is 13 residues long. CDR3 in amino acids: CACGTSGDYEQYF. CDR3 bases: TGTGCCTGTGGGACTAGCGGAGACTACGAGCAGTACTTC.

The chain employs TRBV19 and TRBJ1-6; 8 bases are shared with TRBD1. Germline V lookup: CDR1 LNHDA, CDR2 SQIVND (reference sequence). The CDR3 extends over 15 amino acids. V gave up 4 bases and J gave up 7 bases; unmatched junction bases: 6. In DNA form, the CDR3 reads TGTGCCAGTAGTACTCAGGGGGCTTCCAATTCACCCCTCCACTTT. Translation: CASSTQGASNSPLHF.

The chain links TRBV10-3 to TRBJ1-2; weak D call: TRBD1 (6 bases). The CDR3 sequence is 13 residues long. The V end was cut by 10 bases, the J end by 0 bases, with 12 bases between. Germline V gene data show CDR1 as ENHRY and CDR2 as SYGVKD. The CDR3 nucleotides read TGTGCCAGCCGGGACACTCCTAACTATGGCTACACCTTC. The encoded protein is CASRDTPNYGYTF.

This sequence joins TRBV7-7 and TRBJ2-2, with 7 positions matching TRBD1. The junction had 4 bases not matched to a gene; V was cut back by 5 bases and J by 4 bases. Germline-derived CDR1 and CDR2 are SSHAT and FNYEAQ (reference sequence). The CDR3 is made up of 14 amino acids. The CDR3 is CASSRQGGTGELFF. As DNA, the CDR3 is TGTGCCAGCAGCCGACAGGGCGGCACCGGGGAGCTGTTTTTT.

This clone has a single count. The chain employs TRBV5-4 and TRBJ2-1; D might be TRBD2 (6 bases). V lost 1 base to trimming and J lost 0 bases, with 14 bases between them. The CDR3 loop spans 17 amino acids. In germline, CDR1 is SGHNT, CDR2 YYREEE (reference sequence). The CDR3 region is CASSLSGGTVSYNEQFF. In DNA, the CDR3 is TGTGCCAGCAGCTTGTCCGGCGGGACCGTCTCCTACAATGAGCAGTTCTTC.

The rearrangement uses TRBV6-2 or TRBV6-3 and TRBJ2-6; the D gene is possibly TRBD1 (6 bases). V was shortened by 2 bases and J by 1 base, with 9 bases between the two germline ends. The germline V gene encodes CDR1 MNHEY and CDR2 SVGEGT. CDR3 length: 16 amino acids. CDR3 in DNA: TGTGCCAGCAGTTACGGACAGCCATCTGGGGCCAACGTCCTGACTTTC. This gives the protein CASSYGQPSGANVLTF.

This clone came up a few times. V gene TRBV30 combines with J gene TRBJ1-1; D is unresolved. This CDR3 has 16 residues. CDR1 and CDR2 (germline): GTSNPN, SVGIG (reference sequence). Trimming cost V 4 bases and J 1 base, with 19 bases left between them. This CDR3 reads CAWNSDWGGGNTEAFF. For the CDR3, the DNA is TGTGCCTGGAACTCGGACTGGGGTGGAGGGAACACTGAAGCTTTCTTT.

The CDR3 nucleotides are TGTGCCAGCAGCCTGAGCTGGGGAGATCAGCCCCAGCATTTT. Protein: CASSLSWGDQPQHF. The V call is TRBV7-2, the J call TRBJ1-5; no clear D. V lost 5 bases and J 5 bases, leaving 13 bases between the germline ends. Germline CDR1 SGHTA, CDR2 FQGNSA. The CDR3 has 14 amino acids.

The CDR3 DNA is TGTGCCATCAGTGAGTCAGCAGGAAAACTAGCGAGGTCCTACGAGCAGTACTTC. It is translated as CAISESAGKLARSYEQYF. V gene TRBV10-3 combines with J gene TRBJ2-7, with 7 bases matching TRBD2. J gave up 1 base and V 0 bases, and 12 bases lay outside the gene matches. The CDR3 extends over 18 amino acids. Germline V lookup: CDR1 ENHRY, CDR2 SYGVKD.

This clone was seen a few times. This rearrangement joins TRBV5-6 to TRBJ2-1; 8 nucleotides match TRBD2. This CDR3 is built from 18 residues. Germline values: CDR1 SGHDT, CDR2 YYEEEE. Unmatched junction bases numbered 14, after V lost 0 bases and J lost 6 bases. CDR3 sequence (DNA): TGTGCCAGCAGCTTGGGAACTAGCGGAACCCGCCTCGGCAATGAGCAGTTCTTC. Translated: CASSLGTSGTRLGNEQFF. The full variable domain, its missing parts supplied by reference TRBV5-6 and TRBJ2-1, is DAGVTQSPTHLIKTRGQQVTLRCSPKSGHDTVSWYQQALGQGPQFIFQYYEEEERQRGNFPDRFSGHQFPNYSSELNVNALLLGDSALYLCASSLGTSGTRLGNEQFFGPGTRLTVL.

The J gene is TRBJ1-2, the V gene TRBV30, with a tentative D call TRBD1 (5 bases). The CDR3 is 13 amino acids. Germline V gene lookup returns CDR1 GTSNPN and CDR2 SVGIG (reference sequence). V gave up 5 bases and J gave up 5 bases, with 15 bases separating them. The CDR3 DNA reads TGTGCCTGGCTACTGAGGGGCGATTATGGCTACACCTTC. It encodes CAWLLRGDYGYTF.

The sample holds one count of this clone. The chain couples TRBV5-6 to TRBJ2-7, with D hard to call. V was shortened by 2 bases and J by 0 bases, with 15 bases between the two germline ends. Germline loops: CDR1 SGHDT, CDR2 YYEEEE. The CDR3 is 16 residues long. The CDR3 DNA follows: TGTGCCAGCAGCTTCCGGGCCAACTCAATCTCCTACGAGCAGTACTTC. This encodes CASSFRANSISYEQYF.

The rearrangement uses TRBV12-5 and TRBJ1-2; D perhaps matches TRBD1 (6 bases). Trimming left V 2 bases short and J 4 bases short, with 14 bases between. Per germline, CDR1 LGHNT and CDR2 FRNRAP. The CDR3 has 15 amino acids. CDR3 loop: CASGLPTVDSYGYTF. CDR3 nucleotides: TGTGCTAGTGGTTTGCCAACGGTGGACAGCTATGGCTACACCTTC.